Below, 32 T cell receptor beta chains from the same sample are listed, as sequenced in a study of T cells expressing NK-cell markers. TCRdb reanalyzed the 5' RACE reads and collapses them to one entry per CDR3 protein, without DNA. Its clone listing holds around 260,000 distinct CDR3 sequences. The sequenced material came from blood T cells: a sorted CD56 or NKG2C T cell subset, CD4+ or CD8+ T cells, or bulk PBMC T cells (not recorded which). These receptors came from a woman between 18 and 70 years old in good health.

This rearrangement joins TRBV12-3 or TRBV12-4 to TRBJ1-2; there is no DNA to check the TCRdb D call of TRBD1. The CDR3 totals 14 residues. The CDR3 loop reads CASTRMGQANGYTF.

The chain is built from TRBV28 and TRBJ2-1. Per the germline V gene, CDR1 is MDHEN and CDR2 is SYDVKM. This CDR3 spans 12 amino acids. The CDR3: CASSLVVGEQFF. The variable domain in full, completed from reference TRBV28 and TRBJ2-1, reads DVKVTQSSRYLVKRTGEKVFLECVQDMDHENMFWYRQDPGLGLRLIYFSYDVKMKEKGDIPEGYSVSREKKERFSLILESASTNQTSMYLCASSLVVGEQFFGPGTRLTVL.

V usage is TRBV30 and J usage is TRBJ2-3. The germline V gene has CDR1 GTSNPN and CDR2 SVGIG (reference sequence). The CDR3 length is 11 residues. CDR3 sequence: CAWSVLDTQYF.

This chain links TRBV20-1 with TRBJ2-7; the D call from TCRdb, TRBD1, cannot be confirmed without DNA. The germline V gene encodes CDR1 DFQATT and CDR2 SNEGSKA (reference sequence). The CDR3 is made up of 14 amino acids. CDR3: CSARDYSPPYEQYF.

The V and J genes are TRBV4-3 and TRBJ1-6; TCRdb reports TRBD1, a call that lacks DNA to check it against. This CDR3 is built from 16 residues. Germline values: CDR1 LGHNA, CDR2 YSLEER. CDR3 loop: CASSPTGTGYNSPLHF.

This chain connects TRBV18 to TRBJ1-4; as DNA is missing, the TRBD1 call by TCRdb cannot be tested. Germline V gene sequence: CDR1 KGHSH, CDR2 LQKENI. The CDR3 length is 14 residues. The CDR3: CASSHGTGDEKLFF. The variable domain in full, with the rest retrieved from reference TRBV18 and TRBJ1-4, is NAGVMQNPRHLVRRRGQEARLRCSPMKGHSHVYWYRQLPEEGLKFMVYLQKENIIDESGMPKERFSAEFPKEGPSILRIQQVVRGDSAAYFCASSHGTGDEKLFFGSGTQLSVL.

The chain employs TRBV27 and TRBJ2-7. The CDR3 contains 14 residues. Germline loops: CDR1 MNHEY, CDR2 SMNVEV (reference sequence). The CDR3 region is CASSLSRLKGEQYF.

V usage is TRBV12-3 or TRBV12-4 and J usage is TRBJ2-6; TCRdb's D call of TRBD1 is untestable without DNA. The CDR3 has 18 amino acids. The CDR3 spells CATSLWSGHASGANVLTF.

This chain uses TRBV7-2 with TRBJ2-5; TCRdb designates TRBD2, a call that cannot be tested without DNA. Germline values: CDR1 SGHTA, CDR2 FQGNSA. The CDR3 consists of 13 residues. The CDR3 protein is CASSAGTRETQYF.

The CDR3 region is CASSQSADTEAFF. The chain combines TRBV5-1 with TRBJ1-1. From germline, CDR1 is SGHRS and CDR2 YFSETQ. CDR3 length equals 13 residues.

This chain links TRBV20-1 with TRBJ2-5; without DNA, the TCRdb call of TRBD2 cannot be checked. CDR1 is DFQATT and CDR2 is SNEGSKA in the germline V gene (reference sequence). This CDR3 comprises 13 residues. CDR3 amino acids: CSAIKTEEETQYF.

This clonotype is deemed large by its frequency. CDR3 sequence reads: CSVVPSGSPNEQFF. V and J are TRBV29-1 and TRBJ2-1; TCRdb picks TRBD2, but there is no DNA to check that call. Germline V gene lookup returns CDR1 SQVTM and CDR2 ANQGSEA. The CDR3 loop spans 14 amino acids.

The V and J genes are TRBV6-1 and TRBJ1-3. The germline V gene encodes CDR1 MNHNS and CDR2 SASEGT. The CDR3 runs to 13 residues. CDR3 residues: CASSTPSGNTIYF.

The chain couples TRBV20-1 to TRBJ2-2; TCRdb calls TRBD1, which cannot be checked without DNA. Germline-derived CDR1 and CDR2 are DFQATT and SNEGSKA (reference sequence). The CDR3 has 15 amino acids. The CDR3 loop is CSARDNREVSGELFF.

The V and J genes are TRBV12-3 or TRBV12-4 and TRBJ1-5. This CDR3 is built from 14 residues. The CDR3 reads CASSFWGGNQPQHF.

The J gene is TRBJ2-7, the V gene TRBV28. This CDR3 has 11 amino acids. Germline CDR1 and CDR2: MDHEN and SYDVKM. The CDR3 sequence: CASRSSYEQYF.

The J gene is TRBJ1-1, the V gene TRBV3-1. CDR1 LGHDT and CDR2 YNNKEL come from the germline V gene (reference sequence). The CDR3 length is 13 residues. This CDR3 reads CASSQEWGTEAFF.

The V gene is TRBV9, the J gene TRBJ2-7; there is no DNA to check the TCRdb D call of TRBD2. There are 16 residues in the CDR3. The V gene's germline CDR1 is SGDLS and CDR2 YYNGEE. CDR3 protein: CASSEGVGLAGYEQYF.

The rearrangement uses TRBV4-3 and TRBJ2-3; TCRdb names TRBD2, which stays unverified in the absence of DNA. The CDR3 runs 16 residues. Germline CDR1 reads LGHNA; CDR2 reads YSLEER. The chain's CDR3 is CASSHRSGSGSDTQYF.

This chain connects TRBV7-2 to TRBJ1-1; TCRdb outputs TRBD1, but without DNA this stays unchecked. The CDR3 is made up of 15 amino acids. In germline, CDR1 is SGHTA, CDR2 FQGNSA. The CDR3 loop is CASTPGPGQANEAFF.

The rearrangement links TRBV20-1 to TRBJ2-1; TCRdb's D call, TRBD2, is unchecked because there is no DNA. This CDR3 spans 13 amino acids. Germline V gene sequence: CDR1 DFQATT, CDR2 SNEGSKA (reference sequence). This CDR3 reads CSAPRSAANEQFF.

The chain has TRBV20-1 and TRBJ1-1. Germline CDR1 reads DFQATT; CDR2 reads SNEGSKA (reference sequence). CDR3 length equals 12 residues. CDR3: CSAREGQLEAFF.

The genes are TRBV5-1 and TRBJ2-2; without DNA, the TCRdb call of TRBD2 cannot be checked. The CDR3 totals 14 residues. CDR1 and CDR2 (germline): SGHRS, YFSETQ. CDR3 amino acids: CASTLAGNTGELFF.

The rearrangement links TRBV9 to TRBJ2-2; the D call from TCRdb, TRBD1, cannot be confirmed without DNA. The CDR3 consists of 13 residues. Looked up from germline, CDR1 is SGDLS and CDR2 is YYNGEE. The CDR3 sequence: CASSTMGRGELFF.

The genes are TRBV20-1 and TRBJ1-2; TCRdb reports TRBD1, a call that lacks DNA to check it against. The CDR3 loop spans 13 amino acids. CDR1 is DFQATT and CDR2 is SNEGSKA in the germline V gene (reference sequence). CDR3 protein: CSANLGKGYGYTF.

The chain combines TRBV27 with TRBJ2-1; TCRdb picks TRBD1, but there is no DNA to check that call. The CDR3 sequence is 15 residues long. The germline V gene encodes CDR1 MNHEY and CDR2 SMNVEV (reference sequence). The CDR3 here is CASSPWGASTNEQFF.

This chain uses TRBV7-9 with TRBJ1-3; the D call from TCRdb, TRBD1, cannot be confirmed without DNA. The CDR3 contains 14 residues. Germline V gene sequence: CDR1 SEHNR, CDR2 FQNEAQ (reference sequence). CDR3 residues: CASSPGGAGNTIYF.

This sequence joins TRBV6-5 and TRBJ2-3; TCRdb indicates TRBD2, and absent DNA this call remains unverified. This CDR3 is 18 amino acids long. Germline CDR1 and CDR2: MNHEY and SVGAGI. The CDR3 sequence: CASSYGPGLAESTDTQYF.

This CDR3 reads CATSRRADTQYF. V and J are TRBV15 and TRBJ2-3; TCRdb gives TRBD2 as the D gene, but with no DNA this cannot be confirmed. CDR3 length equals 12 residues. Germline lookup yields CDR1 LNHNV and CDR2 YYDKDF (reference sequence).

The J gene is TRBJ2-2, the V gene TRBV12-3 or TRBV12-4; TCRdb picks TRBD1, but there is no DNA to check that call. The CDR3 length is 13 residues. CDR3 loop: CASSAQGTGELFF.

V usage is TRBV6-2 or TRBV6-3 and J usage is TRBJ2-2; TCRdb outputs TRBD1, but without DNA this stays unchecked. The CDR3 runs 15 residues. Germline V gene lookup returns CDR1 MNHEY and CDR2 SVGEGT. CDR3 in amino acids: CASSTRDRSTGELFF.

This chain links TRBV5-1 with TRBJ2-2; TCRdb's D call, TRBD2, is unchecked because there is no DNA. Per germline, CDR1 SGHRS and CDR2 YFSETQ. The CDR3 extends over 17 amino acids. The CDR3 loop reads CASSLALRTMNTGELFF.